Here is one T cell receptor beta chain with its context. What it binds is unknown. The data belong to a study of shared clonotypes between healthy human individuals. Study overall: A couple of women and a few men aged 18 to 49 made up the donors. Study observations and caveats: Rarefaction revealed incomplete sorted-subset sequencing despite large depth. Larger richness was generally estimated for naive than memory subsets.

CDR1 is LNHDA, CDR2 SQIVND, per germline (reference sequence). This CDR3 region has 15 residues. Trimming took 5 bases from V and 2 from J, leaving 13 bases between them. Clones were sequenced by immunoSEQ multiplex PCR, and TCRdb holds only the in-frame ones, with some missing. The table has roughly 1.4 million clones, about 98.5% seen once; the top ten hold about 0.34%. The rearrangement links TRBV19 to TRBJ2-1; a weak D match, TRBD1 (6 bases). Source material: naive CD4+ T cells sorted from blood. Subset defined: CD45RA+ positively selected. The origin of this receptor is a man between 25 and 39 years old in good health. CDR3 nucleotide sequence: TGTGCCAGTAGTCCTCAGACAGGCCCCTACAATGAGCAGTTCTTC. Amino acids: CASSPQTGPYNEQFF.